This is a list of T cell receptor beta chains from one sample in a study of T cells after yellow fever vaccination. Via MiXCR, TCRdb re-called the 5' RACE reads, giving one row per CDR3 protein. The table includes about 170,000 distinct CDR3 sequences, more than 9.5% detected once. The sequenced sample was CD8+ T cells sorted from PBMCs, obtained 15 days after the yellow fever booster vaccination. These receptors were taken from a man between 18 and 29 years old who received the YFV17D yellow fever vaccine. The CDR3 runs from the conserved cysteine through the conserved F or W. Fields, in order: J gene, D gene, V gene, clone size, CDR3 protein, CDR3 DNA. The D gene is left open where the match is weak. Some rows mark clone size as missing; the rest say once, few, many or name a class of expanded clone.

J gene: TRBJ2-3
D gene: TRBD1
V gene: TRBV7-2
clone size: .
CDR3 protein: CASSLRGLISTDTQYF
CDR3 DNA: TGTGCCAGCAGCCTAAGGGGGCTAATAAGCACAGATACGCAGTATTTT

J gene: TRBJ2-5
D gene: .
V gene: TRBV20-1
clone size: few
CDR3 protein: CSASAGRETQYF
CDR3 DNA: TGCAGTGCTAGTGCAGGGCGGGAGACCCAGTACTTC

J gene: TRBJ2-1
D gene: TRBD1
V gene: TRBV7-3
clone size: .
CDR3 protein: CASGTGDMDEQFF
CDR3 DNA: TGTGCCAGCGGGACAGGTGATATGGATGAGCAGTTCTTC

J gene: TRBJ2-7
D gene: .
V gene: TRBV12-3/TRBV12-4
clone size: .
CDR3 protein: CASTMAEHSYEQYF
CDR3 DNA: TGTGCCAGCACTATGGCGGAACACTCCTACGAGCAGTACTTC

J gene: TRBJ2-5
D gene: TRBD2
V gene: TRBV3-1
clone size: .
CDR3 protein: CASSQEWDLGGQETQYF
CDR3 DNA: TGTGCCAGCAGCCAAGAGTGGGACCTGGGAGGGCAAGAGACCCAGTACTTC

J gene: TRBJ1-6
D gene: .
V gene: TRBV1
clone size: .
CDR3 protein: CTSSQETTLNGNSPLHF
CDR3 DNA: TGCACCAGCAGCCAAGAAACGACACTCAACGGTAACTCACCCCTCCACTTT

J gene: TRBJ2-1
D gene: .
V gene: TRBV28
clone size: .
CDR3 protein: CASSLSPGRTNYNEQFF
CDR3 DNA: TGTGCCAGCAGTTTATCCCCGGGACGGACGAACTACAATGAGCAGTTCTTC

J gene: TRBJ2-5
D gene: .
V gene: TRBV10-3
clone size: .
CDR3 protein: CAISHRGAEQETQYF
CDR3 DNA: TGTGCCATCAGTCATCGGGGGGCAGAGCAAGAGACCCAGTACTTC

J gene: TRBJ2-7
D gene: .
V gene: TRBV6-2/TRBV6-3
clone size: .
CDR3 protein: CASSYVGYEQYF
CDR3 DNA: TGTGCCAGCAGTTACGTGGGGTACGAGCAGTACTTC

J gene: TRBJ2-3
D gene: .
V gene: TRBV4-1
clone size: .
CDR3 protein: CASSQGDFTDTQYF
CDR3 DNA: TGCGCCAGCAGCCAAGGTGACTTCACAGATACGCAGTATTTT

J gene: TRBJ1-1
D gene: .
V gene: TRBV10-1
clone size: .
CDR3 protein: CASRWLNTEAFF
CDR3 DNA: TGCGCCAGCAGGTGGCTGAACACTGAAGCTTTCTTT

J gene: TRBJ2-5
D gene: .
V gene: TRBV7-6
clone size: many
CDR3 protein: CASSNSVRYQETQYF
CDR3 DNA: TGTGCCAGCAGCAACAGCGTCAGGTACCAAGAGACCCAGTACTTC

J gene: TRBJ2-7
D gene: .
V gene: TRBV11-1
clone size: many
CDR3 protein: CASSLGQYEQYF
CDR3 DNA: TGTGCCAGCAGCCTAGGACAGTACGAGCAGTACTTC

J gene: TRBJ2-3
D gene: .
V gene: TRBV6-5
clone size: many
CDR3 protein: CASSYSETGTQYF
CDR3 DNA: TGTGCCAGCAGTTACTCGGAGACAGGCACGCAGTATTTT

J gene: TRBJ2-3
D gene: TRBD2
V gene: TRBV14
clone size: .
CDR3 protein: CASSPVAGMSTDTQYF
CDR3 DNA: TGTGCCAGCAGTCCAGTAGCGGGGATGAGCACAGATACGCAGTATTTT

J gene: TRBJ2-3
D gene: TRBD2
V gene: TRBV4-1
clone size: few
CDR3 protein: CASSQGDYPCCTDTQYF
CDR3 DNA: TGCGCCAGCAGCCAAGGGGACTACCCTTGTTGCACAGATACGCAGTATTTT

J gene: TRBJ2-3
D gene: .
V gene: TRBV7-7
clone size: .
CDR3 protein: CASSLATGSTDTQYF
CDR3 DNA: TGTGCTAGCAGCTTAGCGACGGGGAGCACAGATACGCAGTATTTT

J gene: TRBJ2-7
D gene: .
V gene: TRBV5-1
clone size: many
CDR3 protein: CASSFDRRSNEQYF
CDR3 DNA: TGCGCCAGCAGCTTCGACCGACGTTCTAACGAGCAGTACTTC

J gene: TRBJ1-1
D gene: .
V gene: TRBV5-5
clone size: .
CDR3 protein: CASSSRVTEAFF
CDR3 DNA: TGTGCCAGCAGCTCCAGGGTCACTGAAGCTTTCTTT

J gene: TRBJ2-5
D gene: .
V gene: TRBV24-1
clone size: few
CDR3 protein: CATSDGSGGETQYF
CDR3 DNA: TGTGCCACCAGTGATGGTAGTGGTGGGGAGACCCAGTACTTC

J gene: TRBJ2-7
D gene: TRBD1
V gene: TRBV7-9
clone size: .
CDR3 protein: CASSWGQGAYEQYF
CDR3 DNA: TGTGCCAGCAGCTGGGGACAGGGCGCCTACGAGCAGTACTTC

J gene: TRBJ2-7
D gene: TRBD2
V gene: TRBV4-3
clone size: few
CDR3 protein: CASSQVAGVYEQYF
CDR3 DNA: TGCGCCAGCAGCCAAGTAGCGGGGGTGTACGAGCAGTACTTC

J gene: TRBJ1-5
D gene: TRBD1
V gene: TRBV4-1
clone size: few
CDR3 protein: CASSQEGIPLTGSEAQHF
CDR3 DNA: TGCGCCAGCAGCCAAGAAGGAATCCCCCTGACAGGGTCGGAGGCCCAGCATTTT

J gene: TRBJ1-1
D gene: TRBD1
V gene: TRBV6-2/TRBV6-3
clone size: few
CDR3 protein: CASSQTGGFNTEAFF
CDR3 DNA: TGTGCCAGCAGCCAGACAGGGGGCTTTAACACTGAAGCTTTCTTT

J gene: TRBJ1-2
D gene: .
V gene: TRBV6-5
clone size: .
CDR3 protein: CASSIGSLNYGYTF
CDR3 DNA: TGTGCCAGCAGTATCGGAAGCCTAAATTATGGCTACACCTTC

J gene: TRBJ2-1
D gene: TRBD2
V gene: TRBV6-5
clone size: .
CDR3 protein: CASSSESGGVGLGEQFF
CDR3 DNA: TGTGCCAGCAGTAGTGAAAGCGGGGGGGTCGGTCTGGGTGAGCAGTTCTTC

J gene: TRBJ2-7
D gene: TRBD1
V gene: TRBV4-1
clone size: .
CDR3 protein: CASSPGQGAREQYF
CDR3 DNA: TGCGCCAGCAGCCCCGGACAGGGCGCGCGCGAGCAGTACTTC

J gene: TRBJ1-1
D gene: TRBD1
V gene: TRBV25-1
clone size: few
CDR3 protein: CASTGRGGGEAFF
CDR3 DNA: TGTGCCAGCACCGGAAGAGGGGGCGGTGAAGCTTTCTTT

J gene: TRBJ1-2
D gene: .
V gene: TRBV7-9
clone size: few
CDR3 protein: CASSLARASRTYGYTF
CDR3 DNA: TGTGCCAGCAGCTTAGCTAGAGCCTCCCGAACCTATGGCTACACCTTC

J gene: TRBJ2-3
D gene: TRBD2
V gene: TRBV6-6
clone size: .
CDR3 protein: CASGGEDTQYF
CDR3 DNA: TGTGCCAGTGGGGGGGAAGATACGCAGTATTTT

J gene: TRBJ2-4
D gene: .
V gene: TRBV5-4
clone size: few
CDR3 protein: CASSLDLDVKNIQYF
CDR3 DNA: TGTGCCAGCAGCTTGGATTTGGACGTGAAAAACATTCAGTACTTC

J gene: TRBJ1-5
D gene: .
V gene: TRBV7-9
clone size: many
CDR3 protein: CASSRPGQPQHF
CDR3 DNA: TGTGCCAGCAGCCGCCCCGGCCAGCCCCAGCATTTT

J gene: TRBJ1-2
D gene: .
V gene: TRBV4-3
clone size: .
CDR3 protein: CASSQDTGLNDGYTF
CDR3 DNA: TGCGCCAGCAGCCAAGATACAGGGTTGAATGATGGCTACACCTTC

J gene: TRBJ1-2
D gene: .
V gene: TRBV20-1
clone size: many
CDR3 protein: CSARVADSYGYTF
CDR3 DNA: TGCAGTGCTAGAGTGGCGGACTCCTATGGCTACACCTTC

J gene: TRBJ2-7
D gene: TRBD1
V gene: TRBV6-2/TRBV6-3
clone size: few
CDR3 protein: CASSGTAYEQYF
CDR3 DNA: TGTGCCAGCAGCGGGACAGCCTACGAGCAGTACTTC

J gene: TRBJ2-1
D gene: TRBD2
V gene: TRBV7-8
clone size: .
CDR3 protein: CASSSGLAGAAFNEQFF
CDR3 DNA: TGTGCCAGCAGCTCGGGACTAGCGGGGGCGGCATTCAATGAGCAGTTCTTC

J gene: TRBJ2-1
D gene: TRBD2
V gene: TRBV7-9
clone size: few
CDR3 protein: CASSLSEISGGSYNEQFF
CDR3 DNA: TGTGCCAGCAGCTTATCTGAAATTTCGGGGGGCTCCTACAATGAGCAGTTCTTC

J gene: TRBJ1-3
D gene: TRBD1
V gene: TRBV5-6
clone size: few
CDR3 protein: CASSLADRDNPTIYF
CDR3 DNA: TGTGCCAGCAGCTTGGCCGACAGGGATAACCCCACCATATATTTT

J gene: TRBJ1-1
D gene: .
V gene: TRBV7-9
clone size: few
CDR3 protein: CASSFSTIRTDGGDAFF
CDR3 DNA: TGTGCCAGCAGCTTCTCCACTATTAGGACAGATGGGGGTGACGCTTTCTTT

J gene: TRBJ1-5
D gene: TRBD1
V gene: TRBV7-2
clone size: few
CDR3 protein: CASSLVGGTGVNQPQHF
CDR3 DNA: TGTGCCAGCAGCTTAGTGGGAGGGACAGGGGTCAATCAGCCCCAGCATTTT

J gene: TRBJ2-1
D gene: .
V gene: TRBV4-3
clone size: many
CDR3 protein: CASSQGLGEYNEQFF
CDR3 DNA: TGCGCCAGCAGCCAAGGATTAGGCGAGTACAATGAGCAGTTCTTC

J gene: TRBJ1-1
D gene: .
V gene: TRBV6-5
clone size: few
CDR3 protein: CASSSVQDTEAFF
CDR3 DNA: TGTGCCAGCAGTTCCGTCCAGGACACTGAAGCTTTCTTT

J gene: TRBJ2-1
D gene: .
V gene: TRBV7-3
clone size: .
CDR3 protein: CASSFGRGYNEQFF
CDR3 DNA: TGTGCCAGCAGCTTTGGTCGGGGGTACAATGAGCAGTTCTTC